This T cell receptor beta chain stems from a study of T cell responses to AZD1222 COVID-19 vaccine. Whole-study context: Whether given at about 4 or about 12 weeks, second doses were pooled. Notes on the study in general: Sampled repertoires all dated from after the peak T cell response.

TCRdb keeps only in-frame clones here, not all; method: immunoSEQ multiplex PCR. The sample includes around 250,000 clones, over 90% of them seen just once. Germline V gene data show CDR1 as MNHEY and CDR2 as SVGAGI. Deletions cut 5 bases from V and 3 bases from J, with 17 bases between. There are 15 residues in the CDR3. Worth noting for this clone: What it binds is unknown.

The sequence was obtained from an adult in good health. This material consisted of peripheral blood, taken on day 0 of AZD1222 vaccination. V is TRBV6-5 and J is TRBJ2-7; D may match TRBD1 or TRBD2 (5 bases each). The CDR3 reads CASSPPGAAYYEQYF. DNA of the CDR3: TGTGCCAGCAGTCCCCCCGGGGCAGCCTACTACGAGCAGTACTTC.